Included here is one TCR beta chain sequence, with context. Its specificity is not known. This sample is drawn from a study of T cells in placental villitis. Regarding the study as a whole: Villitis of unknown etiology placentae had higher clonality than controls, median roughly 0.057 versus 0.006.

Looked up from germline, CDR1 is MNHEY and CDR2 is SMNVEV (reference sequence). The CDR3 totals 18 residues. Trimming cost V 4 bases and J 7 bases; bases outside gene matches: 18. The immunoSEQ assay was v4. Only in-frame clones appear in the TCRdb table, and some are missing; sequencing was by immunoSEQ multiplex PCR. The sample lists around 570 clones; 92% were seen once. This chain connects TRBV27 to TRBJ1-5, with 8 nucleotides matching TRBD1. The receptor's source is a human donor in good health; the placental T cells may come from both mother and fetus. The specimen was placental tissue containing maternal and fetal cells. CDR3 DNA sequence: TGTGCCAGCAGTTATAGGGGCCGCCGGACAGGGAGTTTCCAGCCCCAGCATTTT. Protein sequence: CASSYRGRRTGSFQPQHF.